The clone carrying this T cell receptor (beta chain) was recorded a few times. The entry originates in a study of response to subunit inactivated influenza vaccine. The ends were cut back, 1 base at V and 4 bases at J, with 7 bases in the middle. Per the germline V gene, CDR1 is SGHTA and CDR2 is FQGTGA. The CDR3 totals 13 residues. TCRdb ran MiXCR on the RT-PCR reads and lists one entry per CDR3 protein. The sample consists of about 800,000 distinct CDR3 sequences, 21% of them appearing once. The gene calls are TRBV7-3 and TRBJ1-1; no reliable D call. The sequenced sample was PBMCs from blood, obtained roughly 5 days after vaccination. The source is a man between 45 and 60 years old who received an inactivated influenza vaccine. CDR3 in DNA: TGTGCCAGCAGCTTAAGTCGTCGCACTGAAGCTTTCTTT. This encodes CASSLSRRTEAFF.